This T cell receptor beta chain is drawn from a study of OX40 agonist ivuxolimab in advanced cancers. Overall study results and limits: Antigen targets of the expanded peripheral T cells went undetermined.

TCRdb's copy holds only in-frame clones and misses some; the assay was immunoSEQ multiplex PCR. The table includes approximately 50,000 clones, roughly 91% detected once. This clone appeared a few times. Its target is not known. Trimming left V 2 bases short and J 5 bases short, with 9 bases between. Germline V gives CDR1 GTSNPN, CDR2 SVGIG (reference sequence). The CDR3 length is 12 residues. This chain uses TRBV30 with TRBJ1-2; D is unclear. Sequenced here: CD4+ or CD8+ T cells sorted from blood, sampled in a trial of the OX40 agonist ivuxolimab. The sequence derives from an adult with an advanced solid tumor such as melanoma, head and neck, liver or kidney cancer. CDR3 in amino acids: CAWSQAPYGYTF. Here the CDR3 DNA reads TGTGCCTGGAGTCAGGCCCCGTATGGCTACACCTTC.